This is a list of T cell receptor beta chains from one sample in a study of cytomegalovirus exposure and HLA in healthy donors. Profiled with immunoSEQ multiplex PCR; TCRdb holds only in-frame clones, not every one. This sample has about 160,000 clones, with approximately 79% found just once. The sample was PBMCs. These receptors came from a man in his forties in good health and CMV-seropositive. The conserved cysteine and the conserved F or W are not part of the CDR3 here. The order of the fields is D gene, V gene, CDR3 protein. A D gene is named only where the DNA matches it firmly.

TRBD1,TRBV7-9,ASSTPRDRGSGANVLT
-,TRBV7-8,ASSLAARGGPPQPQH
-,TRBV7-8,ASSTRLAYNEQF
-,TRBV18,ASSPRREPDEQY
-,TRBV30,AWKNGGEQY
-,TRBV2,ASSRDTVNSPLH
-,TRBV11-2,ASTSATGEAF
-,TRBV7-9,ASRLNGGTGELF
-,TRBV21-1,ASSKVAGVRNSPLH
-,TRBV11-2,ASSRVSDIRSGYT
-,TRBV7-9,ASSLALRGHYGYT
TRBD2,TRBV5-4,ASSPWLAASQETQY
-,TRBV18,ASSPKETDTQY
TRBD1,TRBV7-2,ASSLNLLTGVSQPQH
-,TRBV6-5,ASSRNEAGELF
-,TRBV7-2,ASSLGGRDTQY
TRBD1,TRBV4-1,ASSLRDRNEKLF
-,TRBV5-1,ASSLGDTDEKLF
TRBD1,TRBV7-9,ASSLAKGQGSYEQY
-,TRBV5-4,ASSLEGRVFTGELF
TRBD1,TRBV2,ASTRGLEDNEQF
-,TRBV7-9,ASSFSSEAF
TRBD1,TRBV6-1,ASSADRGQTEAF
-,TRBV15,ATSLRLNRVNEKLF
-,TRBV29-1,SVTGTQFMNYGYT
TRBD2,TRBV9,ASSGFGLAGGQQF
TRBD1,TRBV10-3,AISEDTGTANSPLH
-,TRBV5-6,ASSLAAGKKTQY